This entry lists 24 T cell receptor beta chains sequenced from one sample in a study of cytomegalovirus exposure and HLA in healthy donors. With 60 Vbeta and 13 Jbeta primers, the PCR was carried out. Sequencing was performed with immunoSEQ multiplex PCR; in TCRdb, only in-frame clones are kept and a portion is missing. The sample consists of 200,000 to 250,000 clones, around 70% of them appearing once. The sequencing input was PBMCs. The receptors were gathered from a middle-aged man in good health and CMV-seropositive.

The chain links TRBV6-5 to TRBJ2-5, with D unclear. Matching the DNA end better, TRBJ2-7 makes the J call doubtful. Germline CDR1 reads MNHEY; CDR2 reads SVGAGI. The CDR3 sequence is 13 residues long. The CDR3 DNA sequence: TGTGCCAGCATGGGCACCAACTCCTACGAGCAGTACTTC. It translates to CASMGTNSYEQYF.

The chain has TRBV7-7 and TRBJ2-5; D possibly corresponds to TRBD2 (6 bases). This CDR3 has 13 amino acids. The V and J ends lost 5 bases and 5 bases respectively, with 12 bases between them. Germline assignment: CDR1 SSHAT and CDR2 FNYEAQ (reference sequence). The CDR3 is CASSRDSWETQYF. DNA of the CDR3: TGTGCCAGCAGCCGGGACTCATGGGAGACCCAGTACTTC.

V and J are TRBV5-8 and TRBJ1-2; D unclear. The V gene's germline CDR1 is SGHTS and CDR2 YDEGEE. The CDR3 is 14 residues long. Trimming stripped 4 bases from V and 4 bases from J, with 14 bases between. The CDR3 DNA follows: TGTGCCAGCAGCCCCGGGAGGCTATTCTATGGCTACACCTTC. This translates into CASSPGRLFYGYTF.

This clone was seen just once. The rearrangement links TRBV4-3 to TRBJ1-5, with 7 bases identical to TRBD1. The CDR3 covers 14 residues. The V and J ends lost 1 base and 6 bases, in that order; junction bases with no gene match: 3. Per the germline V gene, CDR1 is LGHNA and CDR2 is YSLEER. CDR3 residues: CASSQGQGGQPQHF. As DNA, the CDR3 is TGCGCCAGCAGCCAAGGACAGGGCGGTCAGCCCCAGCATTTT.

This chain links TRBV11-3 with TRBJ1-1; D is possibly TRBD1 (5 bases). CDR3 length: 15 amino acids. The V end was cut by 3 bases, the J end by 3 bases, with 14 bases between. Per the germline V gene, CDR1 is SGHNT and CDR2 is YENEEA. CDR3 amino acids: CASSLGWGRDTEAFF. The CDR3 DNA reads TGTGCCAGCAGCTTGGGCTGGGGGAGGGACACTGAAGCTTTCTTT.

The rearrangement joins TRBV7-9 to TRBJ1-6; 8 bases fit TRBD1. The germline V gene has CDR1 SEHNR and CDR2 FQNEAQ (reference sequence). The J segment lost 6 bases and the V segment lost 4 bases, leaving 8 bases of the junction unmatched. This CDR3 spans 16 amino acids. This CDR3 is CASSSTGAPSNSPLHF. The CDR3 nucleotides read TGTGCCAGCAGCTCGACAGGGGCGCCTTCTAATTCACCCCTCCACTTT.

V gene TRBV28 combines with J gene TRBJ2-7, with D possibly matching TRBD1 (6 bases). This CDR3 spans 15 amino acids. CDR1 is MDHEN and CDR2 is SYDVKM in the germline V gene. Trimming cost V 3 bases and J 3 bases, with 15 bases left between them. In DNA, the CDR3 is TGTGCCAGCAGTTTTGTCGGGACAACCTACTACGAGCAGTACTTC. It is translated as CASSFVGTTYYEQYF.

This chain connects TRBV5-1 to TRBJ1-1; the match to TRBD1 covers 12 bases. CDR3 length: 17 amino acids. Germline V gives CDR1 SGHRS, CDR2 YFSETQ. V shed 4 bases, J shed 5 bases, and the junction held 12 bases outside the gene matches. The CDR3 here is CASSHIFRDRGRTEAFF. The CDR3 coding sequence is TGCGCCAGCAGCCATATTTTCCGGGACAGGGGGCGTACTGAAGCTTTCTTT.

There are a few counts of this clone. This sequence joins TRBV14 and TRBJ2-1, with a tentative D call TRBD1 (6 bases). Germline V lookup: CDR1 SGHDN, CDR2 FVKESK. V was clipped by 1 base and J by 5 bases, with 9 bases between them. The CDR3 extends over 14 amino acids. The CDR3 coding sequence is TGTGCCAGCAGCCAAGGGGGGCCCCACAATGAGCAGTTCTTC. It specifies CASSQGGPHNEQFF.

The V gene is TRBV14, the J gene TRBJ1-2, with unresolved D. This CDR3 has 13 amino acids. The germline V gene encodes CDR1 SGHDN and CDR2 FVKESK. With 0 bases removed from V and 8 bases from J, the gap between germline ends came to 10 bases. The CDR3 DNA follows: TGTGCCAGCAGCCAAGACCGTCGGGAGGGCTACACCTTC. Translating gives CASSQDRREGYTF.

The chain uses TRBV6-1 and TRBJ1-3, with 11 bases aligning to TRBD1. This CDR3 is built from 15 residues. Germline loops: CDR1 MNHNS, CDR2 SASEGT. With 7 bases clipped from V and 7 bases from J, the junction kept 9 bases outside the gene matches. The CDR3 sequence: CASTGTGTGGNTIYF. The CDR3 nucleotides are TGTGCCAGCACCGGAACCGGGACAGGGGGTAACACCATATATTTT.

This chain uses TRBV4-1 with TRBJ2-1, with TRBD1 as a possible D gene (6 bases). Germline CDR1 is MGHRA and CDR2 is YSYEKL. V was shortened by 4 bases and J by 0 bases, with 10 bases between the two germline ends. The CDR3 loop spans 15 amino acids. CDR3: CASSLWDNSYNEQFF. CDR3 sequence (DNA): TGCGCCAGCAGCCTCTGGGACAACTCCTACAATGAGCAGTTCTTC.

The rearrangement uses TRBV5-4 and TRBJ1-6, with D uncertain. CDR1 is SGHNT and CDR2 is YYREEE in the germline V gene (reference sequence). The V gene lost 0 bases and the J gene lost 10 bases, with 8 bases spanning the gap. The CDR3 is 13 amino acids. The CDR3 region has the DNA TGTGCCAGCAGCTTGGGCCAGCGCTCACCCCTCCACTTT. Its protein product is CASSLGQRSPLHF.

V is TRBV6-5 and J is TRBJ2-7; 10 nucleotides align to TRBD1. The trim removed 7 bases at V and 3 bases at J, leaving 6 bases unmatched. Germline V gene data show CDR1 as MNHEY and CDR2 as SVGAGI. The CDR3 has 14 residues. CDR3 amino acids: CASTAGTGVYEQYF. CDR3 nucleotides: TGTGCCAGCACCGCCGGGACAGGGGTCTACGAGCAGTACTTC.

The CDR3 DNA reads as TGTGCCAGCAGTTTAGAAGGACTGCGTTCTGAAGCTTTCTTT. Amino acids: CASSLEGLRSEAFF. J is TRBJ1-1 and V is TRBV28, with D unresolved. The CDR3 runs 14 residues. V shed 2 bases and J shed 6 bases, with 13 bases lying between them. Germline V gene data show CDR1 as MDHEN and CDR2 as SYDVKM.

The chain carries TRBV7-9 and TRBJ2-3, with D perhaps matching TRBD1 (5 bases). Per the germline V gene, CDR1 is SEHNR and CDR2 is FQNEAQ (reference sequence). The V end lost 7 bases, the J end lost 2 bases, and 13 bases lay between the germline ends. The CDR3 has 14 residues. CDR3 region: CASIGVLPTDTQYF. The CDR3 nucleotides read TGTGCCAGCATAGGGGTTTTGCCCACAGATACGCAGTATTTT.

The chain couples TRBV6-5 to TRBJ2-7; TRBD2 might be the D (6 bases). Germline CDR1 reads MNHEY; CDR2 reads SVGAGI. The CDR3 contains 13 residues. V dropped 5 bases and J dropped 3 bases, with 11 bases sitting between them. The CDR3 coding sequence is TGTGCCAGCAGTCCCTCCGGGGGCTACGAGCAGTACTTC. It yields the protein CASSPSGGYEQYF.

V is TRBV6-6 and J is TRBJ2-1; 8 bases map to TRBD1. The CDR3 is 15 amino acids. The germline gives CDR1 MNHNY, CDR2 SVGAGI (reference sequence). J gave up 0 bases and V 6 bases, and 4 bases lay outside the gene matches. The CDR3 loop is CASRTGGISYNEQFF. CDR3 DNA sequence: TGTGCCAGCAGAACAGGGGGTATCTCCTACAATGAGCAGTTCTTC.

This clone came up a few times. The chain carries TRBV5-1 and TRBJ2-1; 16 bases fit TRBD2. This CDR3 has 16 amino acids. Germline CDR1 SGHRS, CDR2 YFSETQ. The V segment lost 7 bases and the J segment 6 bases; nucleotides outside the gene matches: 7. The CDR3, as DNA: TGCGCCAGCGGACCGGGACTAGCGGGGGGGCTCAATGAGCAGTTCTTC. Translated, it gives CASGPGLAGGLNEQFF.

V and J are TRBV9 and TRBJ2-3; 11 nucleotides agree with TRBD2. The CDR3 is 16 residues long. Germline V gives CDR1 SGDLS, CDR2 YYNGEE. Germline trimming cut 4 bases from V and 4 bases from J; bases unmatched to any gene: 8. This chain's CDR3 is CASSPPLAGGADTQYF. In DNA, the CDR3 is TGTGCCAGCAGCCCTCCCCTAGCGGGGGGTGCAGATACGCAGTATTTT.

This chain's CDR3 is CASSSDREGYGYTF. Written as DNA, the CDR3 is TGTGCCAGCAGCTCCGACAGGGAAGGCTATGGCTACACCTTC. The chain joins TRBV5-8 to TRBJ1-2; 7 bases are shared with TRBD1. The CDR3 consists of 14 residues. J gave up 4 bases and V 3 bases, and 6 bases lay outside the gene matches. Germline lookup yields CDR1 SGHTS and CDR2 YDEGEE.

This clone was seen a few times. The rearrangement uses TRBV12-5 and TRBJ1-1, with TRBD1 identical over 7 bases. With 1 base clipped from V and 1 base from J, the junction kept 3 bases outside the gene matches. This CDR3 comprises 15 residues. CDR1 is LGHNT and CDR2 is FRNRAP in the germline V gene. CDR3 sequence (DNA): TGTGCTAGTGGTTTGGGGACAGGTAAGAACACTGAAGCTTTCTTT. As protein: CASGLGTGKNTEAFF.

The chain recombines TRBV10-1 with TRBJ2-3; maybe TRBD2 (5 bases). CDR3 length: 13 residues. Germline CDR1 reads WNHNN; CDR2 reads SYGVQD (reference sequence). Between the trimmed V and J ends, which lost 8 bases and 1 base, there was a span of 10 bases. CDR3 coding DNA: TGCGCCAGCCGTCGGGAATGCACAGATACGCAGTATTTT. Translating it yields CASRRECTDTQYF.

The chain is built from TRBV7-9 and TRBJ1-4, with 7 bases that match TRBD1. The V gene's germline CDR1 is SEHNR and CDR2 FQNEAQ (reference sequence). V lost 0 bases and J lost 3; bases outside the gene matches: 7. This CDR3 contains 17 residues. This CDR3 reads CASSLAPWDSPNEKLFF. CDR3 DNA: TGTGCCAGCAGCTTAGCGCCCTGGGACAGCCCTAATGAAAAACTGTTTTTT. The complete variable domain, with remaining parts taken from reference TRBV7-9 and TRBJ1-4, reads DTGVSQNPRHKITKRGQNVTFRCDPISEHNRLYWYRQTLGQGPEFLTYFQNEAQLEKSRLLSDRFSAERPKGSFSTLEIQRTEQGDSAMYLCASSLAPWDSPNEKLFFGSGTQLSVL.